The next 27 T cell receptor beta chains were all read from a single sample in a study of T cells in Graves' hyperthyroidism and ophthalmopathy (dated by TCRdb to the late 2010s). The library came from multiplex PCR. Sequenced on an Illumina HiSeq 2000. The TCR beta CDR3 regions were amplified from the RNA transcripts. The first round of RT-PCR for the TCR CDR3 was performed with the HTBI primer set and the Qiagen OneStep RT-PCR kit. The public reads were reanalyzed by TCRdb: fastp trimming at Q25, MiXCR alignment, in-frame beta chains only. Entries that share a CDR3 protein sequence are merged under the most common genes and DNA. The sample records about 640,000 distinct CDR3 sequences, around 20% of which are singletons. Together, the top ten hold 30% to 40% of the sample. The source material was blood. The receptors were sampled from a man aged 30 to 39 with Graves' ophthalmopathy.

A few counts support this clonotype. The chain couples TRBV5-1 to TRBJ1-1; TRBD1 matches 8 bases. The V gene end was trimmed by 7 bases and the J gene end by 10 bases; junction bases not matched to a gene: 12. The CDR3 spans 13 residues. CDR1 and CDR2 from the germline V gene are SGHRS and YFSETQ. The CDR3 region has the DNA TGCGCCAGCGGCCTTACAGGGGGAACGGGAGCTTTCTTT. This sequence encodes CASGLTGGTGAFF.

This clonotype has only a few counts. CDR3 bases: TGTGCCAGCAGCTTAGCGGGGGCTAGCGGGGTATCCTCCGCGAACACCGGGGAGCTGTTTTTT. This sequence encodes CASSLAGASGVSSANTGELFF. The chain combines TRBV7-9 with TRBJ2-2; 9 nucleotides match TRBD2. CDR1 SEHNR and CDR2 FQNEAQ come from the germline V gene (reference sequence). This CDR3 comprises 21 residues. After removal of 0 bases from V and 0 bases from J, the junction contained 14 bases not matched to a gene.

This clonotype was picked up one time. At one boundary the junction diverges from the germline segment, which might be a read error. The V and J genes are TRBV6-6 and TRBJ2-3; TRBD2 matches at 8 bases. Germline V gives CDR1 MNHNY, CDR2 SVGAGI (reference sequence). The CDR3 covers 16 residues. The CDR3 protein is CTSSYSAGGSTDTQYF. CDR3 DNA sequence: TGTACCAGCAGTTACTCGGCGGGGGGAAGCACAGATACGCAGTATTTT.

In its sample, this clonotype was seen many times. V usage is TRBV28 and J usage is TRBJ2-3; D is tentatively TRBD1 or TRBD2 (5 bases each). This CDR3 has 15 amino acids. V was shortened by 7 bases and J by 2 bases, with 16 bases between the two germline ends. Germline V lookup: CDR1 MDHEN, CDR2 SYDVKM. The CDR3 sequence: CASTVRGQLTDTQYF. CDR3 nucleotide sequence: TGTGCCAGCACAGTACGGGGCCAGCTCACAGATACGCAGTATTTT.

This chain uses TRBV27 with TRBJ1-2; D remains unclear. Between the trimmed V and J ends, which lost 5 bases and 1 base, there was a span of 11 bases. This CDR3 contains 14 residues. Germline-derived CDR1 and CDR2 are MNHEY and SMNVEV (reference sequence). Here the CDR3 reads CASSPGRGNYGYTF. The CDR3 region has the DNA TGTGCCAGCAGTCCTGGGCGGGGTAACTATGGCTACACCTTC.

The rearrangement uses TRBV5-4 and TRBJ2-5, with 9 bases identical to TRBD1. The CDR3 totals 14 residues. Trimming at V came to 3 bases and at J to 4 bases, leaving 4 bases not matched to a gene. Germline lookup yields CDR1 SGHNT and CDR2 YYREEE (reference sequence). The CDR3 protein is CASSWDREGETQYF. The CDR3 DNA reads TGTGCCAGCAGCTGGGACAGGGAGGGAGAGACCCAGTACTTC.

V gene TRBV14 combines with J gene TRBJ1-6; 7 positions agree with TRBD1. This CDR3 region has 16 residues. Per the germline V gene, CDR1 is SGHDN and CDR2 is FVKESK. Trimming removed 2 bases from V and 4 bases from J; junction bases left unmatched: 5. The CDR3, as DNA: TGTGCCAGCAGCCAATCGCGACAGGGTTATAATTCACCCCTCCACTTT. Amino acid sequence: CASSQSRQGYNSPLHF. The full variable domain, with the rest looked up from reference TRBV14 and TRBJ1-6, is EAGVTQFPSHSVIEKGQTVTLRCDPISGHDNLYWYRRVMGKEIKFLLHFVKESKQDESGMPNNRFLAERTGGTYSTLKVQPAELEDSGVYFCASSQSRQGYNSPLHFGNGTRLTVT.

This clonotype was observed at least ten times. CDR3 DNA: TGTGCCAGCAGCTTACTAGCGGGCGCGGGAAATGAGCAGTTCTTC. Protein product: CASSLLAGAGNEQFF. The genes are TRBV7-2 and TRBJ2-1; TRBD2 aligns across 8 bases. Germline loops: CDR1 SGHTA, CDR2 FQGNSA. CDR3 length equals 15 residues. V shed 2 bases and J 7 bases; nucleotides not matched to a gene: 7.

V usage is TRBV6-1 and J usage is TRBJ2-1; TRBD1 agrees at 9 bases. The CDR3 contains 15 residues. The germline CDR1 and CDR2 sequences are MNHNS and SASEGT. J was trimmed by 4 bases and V by 6 bases; bases with no gene match: 7. CDR3 residues: CASRRQGGSYNEQFF. The DNA for the CDR3 is TGTGCCAGCAGGCGACAGGGGGGGTCTTACAATGAGCAGTTCTTC.

A note on this clonotype: This may stem from a read error, because a much larger clone lies one nucleotide away. CDR3 protein: CASSRVIDQPQHF. The CDR3 coding sequence is TGTGCCAGCTCACGGGTCATAGATCAGCCCCAGCATTTT. The chain combines TRBV18 with TRBJ1-5; D unresolved. Germline loops: CDR1 KGHSH, CDR2 LQKENI. V lost 4 bases to trimming and J lost 5 bases, with 9 bases between them. The CDR3 contains 13 residues.

This clonotype was observed many times. The chain joins TRBV28 to TRBJ1-1, with TRBD1 matching over 8 bases. Trimming removed 3 bases from V and 0 bases from J; junction bases left unmatched: 9. Germline V CDR1 and CDR2: MDHEN, SYDVKM. CDR3 length: 17 amino acids. DNA of the CDR3: TGTGCCAGCAGTTTCCAGGGGGCAGGGCTAATGAACACTGAAGCTTTCTTT. Its protein is CASSFQGAGLMNTEAFF.

This clonotype has more than one count but fewer than ten. This chain joins TRBV11-3 and TRBJ2-2; 11 bases align to TRBD2. Germline assignment: CDR1 SGHNT and CDR2 YENEEA. The CDR3 runs 17 residues. V was clipped by 1 base and J by 6 bases; unmatched bases: 7. CDR3 sequence reads: CASSLASLAGAAGELFF. The DNA for the CDR3 is TGTGCCAGCAGCTTAGCGTCACTAGCGGGAGCAGCCGGGGAGCTGTTTTTT.

In its sample, this clonotype was seen a few times. The rearrangement uses TRBV4-1 and TRBJ2-3, with TRBD2 matching over 10 bases. Losses at the gene ends were 3 bases for V and 5 bases for J; bases not matched to a gene: 8. Germline V gene data show CDR1 as MGHRA and CDR2 as YSYEKL. The CDR3 spans 16 residues. CDR3 sequence: CASSQASVAGGDTQYF. The DNA for the CDR3 is TGCGCCAGCAGCCAGGCATCCGTAGCGGGAGGAGATACGCAGTATTTT.

This clonotype came up many times. The CDR3 loop reads CASSPFRMNTEAFF. CDR3 DNA sequence: TGTGCCAGCTCACCATTCCGCATGAACACTGAAGCTTTCTTT. The chain joins TRBV18 to TRBJ1-1; unclear D gene. Trimming cost V 2 bases and J 0 bases, with 7 bases left between them. This CDR3 region has 14 residues. Germline CDR1 reads KGHSH; CDR2 reads LQKENI.

This clonotype was recorded many times. The chain carries TRBV11-2 and TRBJ2-1; D gene uncertain. CDR1 is SGHAT and CDR2 is FQNNGV in the germline V gene. CDR3 length: 15 residues. Trimming pared 0 bases from V and 3 bases from J, leaving 9 bases between. DNA of the CDR3: TGTGCCAGCAGCTTAGAAACCACCCGCTACAATGAGCAGTTCTTC. Its translation is CASSLETTRYNEQFF.

This chain joins TRBV20-1 and TRBJ2-1, with D possibly TRBD2 on 6 matching bases. Germline-derived CDR1 and CDR2 are DFQATT and SNEGSKA (reference sequence). V shed 0 bases and J shed 0 bases, with 9 bases lying between them. The CDR3 runs 15 residues. The DNA for the CDR3 is TGCAGTGCTAGAGAAAAAGCGGGCTCCTACAATGAGCAGTTCTTC. Protein: CSAREKAGSYNEQFF.

V gene TRBV5-1 combines with J gene TRBJ1-1; 8 nucleotides align to TRBD1. The CDR3 contains 15 residues. In germline, CDR1 is SGHRS, CDR2 YFSETQ. Trimming removed 3 bases from V and 0 bases from J; junction bases left unmatched: 4. CDR3 DNA: TGCGCCAGCAGCTCACAGGGGGTGCTGAACACTGAAGCTTTCTTT. Translated: CASSSQGVLNTEAFF.

For this clonotype: A much bigger clone sits one base away, suggesting this may be a read error. The gene calls are TRBV6-1 and TRBJ2-1; D unclear. This CDR3 contains 13 residues. V was shortened by 5 bases and J by 0 bases, with 5 bases between the two germline ends. Germline assignment: CDR1 MNHNS and CDR2 SASEGT. The chain's CDR3 is CASSYSSYNEQFF. The CDR3 nucleotides read TGTGCCAGCAGTTATAGCTCCTACAATGAGCAGTTCTTC.

V and J are TRBV2 and TRBJ1-4; no definite D call. Germline-derived CDR1 and CDR2 are SNHLY and FYNNEI. V lost 5 bases to trimming and J lost 5 bases, with 15 bases between them. This CDR3 has 15 residues. DNA of the CDR3: TGTGCCAGCAGTCCGGAAGGGCTCATAAATGAAAAACTGTTTTTT. It is translated as CASSPEGLINEKLFF.

This clonotype was detected only a few times. This chain connects TRBV11-2 to TRBJ2-1, with 8 bases identical to TRBD2. CDR1 is SGHAT and CDR2 is FQNNGV in the germline V gene. CDR3 length equals 15 residues. After removal of 0 bases from V and 9 bases from J, the junction contained 7 bases not matched to a gene. This CDR3 is CASSLEAGEGLEQFF. CDR3 nucleotide sequence: TGTGCCAGCAGCTTAGAAGCGGGAGAGGGTCTTGAGCAGTTCTTC.

The sample holds many counts of this clonotype. V and J are TRBV30 and TRBJ1-1; possibly TRBD1 for D (5 bases). Germline CDR1 GTSNPN, CDR2 SVGIG (reference sequence). Deletions cut 5 bases from V and 1 base from J, with 8 bases between. There are 12 residues in the CDR3. CDR3 region: CAWDGGNTEAFF. In DNA, the CDR3 is TGTGCCTGGGACGGGGGGAACACTGAAGCTTTCTTT. Supplemented by reference TRBV30 and TRBJ1-1, the full variable domain reads SQTIHQWPATLVQPVGSPLSLECTVEGTSNPNLYWYRQAAGRGLQLLFYSVGIGQISSEVPQNLSASRPQDRQFILSSKKLLLSDSGFYLCAWDGGNTEAFFGQGTRLTVV.

The chain uses TRBV19 and TRBJ2-1; 12 positions agree with TRBD2. Germline CDR1 and CDR2: LNHDA and SQIVND (reference sequence). V lost 5 bases, J lost 9 bases, and 8 bases stayed unmatched. The CDR3 runs to 15 residues. The CDR3 DNA reads TGTGCCAGTAGTGGACTAGCGGGGTCCCAGCCTGAGCAGTTCTTC. It encodes CASSGLAGSQPEQFF.

The genes are TRBV29-1 and TRBJ2-1; D remains ambiguous. Trimming shortened V by 1 base and J by 10 bases, and 11 bases separated the two germline ends. This CDR3 spans 12 amino acids. The germline V gene has CDR1 SQVTM and CDR2 ANQGSEA. The CDR3 loop is CSVEGSSVEQFF. The CDR3 bases are TGCAGCGTTGAAGGCTCCTCAGTGGAGCAGTTCTTC.

This clonotype was detected only a few times. The chain recombines TRBV11-2 with TRBJ2-1; TRBD1 aligns across 9 bases. This CDR3 has 16 residues. The germline V gene has CDR1 SGHAT and CDR2 FQNNGV. Trimming took 4 bases from V and 8 from J; bases not matched to a gene: 12. DNA for the CDR3: TGTGCCAGCAGCTCTATCTCCGGGACAGGGAAGTATGAGCAGTTCTTC. Translation: CASSSISGTGKYEQFF.

Only one count was recorded for this clonotype. The rearrangement joins TRBV7-6 to TRBJ2-2, with D uncertain. This CDR3 spans 16 amino acids. The germline V gene encodes CDR1 SGHVS and CDR2 FNYEAQ. V was cut by 8 bases and J by 0 bases, with 16 bases left in between. CDR3 amino acids: CASGRKAAANTGELFF. The CDR3 bases are TGTGCCAGCGGCCGAAAGGCAGCTGCGAACACCGGGGAGCTGTTTTTT.

This clonotype was seen only a few times. The chain links TRBV28 to TRBJ1-1, with a weak D call TRBD1 (5 bases). V was pared by 6 bases and J by 6 bases, with 11 bases between. CDR3 length equals 12 residues. The germline V gene has CDR1 MDHEN and CDR2 SYDVKM. The CDR3: CASSGGSAEAFF. The CDR3 region has the DNA TGTGCCAGCAGCGGGGGGTCGGCTGAAGCTTTCTTT. Variable domain in full (rest from reference TRBV28 and TRBJ1-1): DVKVTQSSRYLVKRTGEKVFLECVQDMDHENMFWYRQDPGLGLRLIYFSYDVKMKEKGDIPEGYSVSREKKERFSLILESASTNQTSMYLCASSGGSAEAFFGQGTRLTVV.

The chain joins TRBV29-1 to TRBJ2-7, with 8 bases matching TRBD1. Germline values: CDR1 SQVTM, CDR2 ANQGSEA. The junction had 5 bases not matched to a gene; V was cut back by 6 bases and J by 4 bases. The CDR3 consists of 12 residues. The CDR3 DNA reads as TGCAGCGTCTGCGGACAGGGATACGAGCAGTACTTC. This sequence encodes CSVCGQGYEQYF.